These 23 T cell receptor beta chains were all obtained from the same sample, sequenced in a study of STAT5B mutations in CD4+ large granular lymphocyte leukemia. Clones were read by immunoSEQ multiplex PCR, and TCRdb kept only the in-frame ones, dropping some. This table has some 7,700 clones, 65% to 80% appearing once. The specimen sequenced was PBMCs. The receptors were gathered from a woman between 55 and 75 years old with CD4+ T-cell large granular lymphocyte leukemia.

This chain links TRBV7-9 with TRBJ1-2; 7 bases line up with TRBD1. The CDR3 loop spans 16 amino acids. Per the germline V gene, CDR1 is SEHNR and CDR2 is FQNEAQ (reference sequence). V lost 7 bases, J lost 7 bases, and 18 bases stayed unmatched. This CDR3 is CASTSLGRGHPFGYTF. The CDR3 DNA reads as TGTGCCAGCACCTCCCTTGGTAGGGGGCATCCTTTTGGCTACACCTTC. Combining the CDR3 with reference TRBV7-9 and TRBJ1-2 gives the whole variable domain DTGVSQNPRHKITKRGQNVTFRCDPISEHNRLYWYRQTLGQGPEFLTYFQNEAQLEKSRLLSDRFSAERPKGSFSTLEIQRTEQGDSAMYLCASTSLGRGHPFGYTFGSGTRLTVV.

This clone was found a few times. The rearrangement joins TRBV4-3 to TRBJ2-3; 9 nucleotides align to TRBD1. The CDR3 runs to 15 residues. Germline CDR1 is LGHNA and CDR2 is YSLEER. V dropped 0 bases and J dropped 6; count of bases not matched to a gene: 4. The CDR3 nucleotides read TGCGCCAGCAGCCAAGAACAGGGGGCGTTGGATACGCAGTATTTT. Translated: CASSQEQGALDTQYF.

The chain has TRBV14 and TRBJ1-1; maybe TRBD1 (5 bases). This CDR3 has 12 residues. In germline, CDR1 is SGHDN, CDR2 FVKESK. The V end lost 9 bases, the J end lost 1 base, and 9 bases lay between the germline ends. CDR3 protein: CASGRGNTEAFF. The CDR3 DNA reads TGTGCCAGTGGTAGGGGGAACACTGAAGCTTTCTTT.

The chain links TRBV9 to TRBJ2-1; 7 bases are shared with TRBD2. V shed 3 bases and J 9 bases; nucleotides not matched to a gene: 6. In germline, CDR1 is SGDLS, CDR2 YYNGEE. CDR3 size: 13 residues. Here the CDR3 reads CASSAGLGGEQFF. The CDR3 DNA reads TGTGCCAGCAGCGCAGGACTAGGAGGTGAGCAGTTCTTC.

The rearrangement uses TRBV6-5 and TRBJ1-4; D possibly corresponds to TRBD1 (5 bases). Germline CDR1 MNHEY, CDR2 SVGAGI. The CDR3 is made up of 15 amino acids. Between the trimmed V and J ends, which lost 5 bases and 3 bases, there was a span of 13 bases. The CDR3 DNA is TGTGCCAGCAGTCCCGACGGGACCTCTAATGAAAAACTGTTTTTT. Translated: CASSPDGTSNEKLFF.

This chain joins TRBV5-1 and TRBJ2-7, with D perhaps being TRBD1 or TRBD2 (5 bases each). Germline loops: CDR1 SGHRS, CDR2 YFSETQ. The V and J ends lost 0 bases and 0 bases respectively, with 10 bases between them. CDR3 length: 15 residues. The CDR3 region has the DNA TGCGCCAGCAGCTTGGAGGCAGGGAGCTCCTACGAGCAGTACTTC. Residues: CASSLEAGSSYEQYF.

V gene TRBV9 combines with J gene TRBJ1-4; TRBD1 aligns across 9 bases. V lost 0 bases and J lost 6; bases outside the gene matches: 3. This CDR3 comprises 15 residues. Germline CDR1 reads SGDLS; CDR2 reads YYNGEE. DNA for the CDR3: TGTGCCAGCAGCGTAGGAGGGACAGGGCATGAAAAACTGTTTTTT. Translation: CASSVGGTGHEKLFF.

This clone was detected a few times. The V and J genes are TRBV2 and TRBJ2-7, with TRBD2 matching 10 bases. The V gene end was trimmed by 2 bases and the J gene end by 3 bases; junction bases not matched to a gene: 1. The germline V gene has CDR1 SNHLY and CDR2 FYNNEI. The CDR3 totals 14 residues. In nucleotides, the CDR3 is TGTGCCAGCAGTGAAAGGACTAGCGGCTACGAGCAGTACTTC. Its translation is CASSERTSGYEQYF.

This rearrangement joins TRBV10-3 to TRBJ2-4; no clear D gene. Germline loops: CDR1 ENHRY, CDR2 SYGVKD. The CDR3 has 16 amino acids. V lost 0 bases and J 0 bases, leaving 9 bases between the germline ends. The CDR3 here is CAISESGGVAKNIQYF. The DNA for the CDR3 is TGTGCCATCAGTGAGTCTGGCGGAGTAGCCAAAAACATTCAGTACTTC.

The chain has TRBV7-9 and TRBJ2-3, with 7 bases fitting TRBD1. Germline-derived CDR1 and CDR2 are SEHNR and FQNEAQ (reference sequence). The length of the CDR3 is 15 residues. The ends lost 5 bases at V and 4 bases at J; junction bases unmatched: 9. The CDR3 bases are TGTGCCAGCAGCACGACAGGGCCAGCGGCAGATACGCAGTATTTT. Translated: CASSTTGPAADTQYF.

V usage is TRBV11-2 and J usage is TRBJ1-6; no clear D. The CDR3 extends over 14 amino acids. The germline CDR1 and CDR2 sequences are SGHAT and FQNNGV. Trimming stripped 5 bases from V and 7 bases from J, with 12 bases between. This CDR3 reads CASSLGLVNSPLHF. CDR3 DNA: TGTGCCAGCAGCCTTGGACTGGTAAATTCACCCCTCCACTTT.

The CDR3 protein is CASSLTAVGSGNTIYF. Here the CDR3 DNA reads TGCGCCAGCAGCTTAACGGCCGTGGGCTCTGGAAACACCATATATTTT. The rearrangement links TRBV5-1 to TRBJ1-3, with unresolved D. This CDR3 has 16 residues. V lost 2 bases to trimming and J lost 0 bases, with 12 bases between them. Germline CDR1 SGHRS, CDR2 YFSETQ.

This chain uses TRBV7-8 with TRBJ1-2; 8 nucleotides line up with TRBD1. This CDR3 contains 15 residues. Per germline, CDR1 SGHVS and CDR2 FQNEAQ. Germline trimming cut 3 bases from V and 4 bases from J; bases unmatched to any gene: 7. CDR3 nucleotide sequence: TGTGCCAGCAGCTTGAGATCGGGACAGGCCTATGGCTACACCTTC. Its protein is CASSLRSGQAYGYTF. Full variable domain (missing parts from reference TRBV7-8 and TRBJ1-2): GAGVSQSPRYKVAKRGQDVALRCDPISGHVSLFWYQQALGQGPEFLTYFQNEAQLDKSGLPSDRFFAERPEGSVSTLKIQRTQQEDSAVYLCASSLRSGQAYGYTFGSGTRLTVV.

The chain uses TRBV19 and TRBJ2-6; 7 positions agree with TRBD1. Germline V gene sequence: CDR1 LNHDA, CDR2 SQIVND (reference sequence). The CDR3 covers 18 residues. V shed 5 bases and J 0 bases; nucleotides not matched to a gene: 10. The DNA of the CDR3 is TGTGCCAGTAGTCCCACGGGACAGCTTTACTCTGGGGCCAACGTCCTGACTTTC. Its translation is CASSPTGQLYSGANVLTF.

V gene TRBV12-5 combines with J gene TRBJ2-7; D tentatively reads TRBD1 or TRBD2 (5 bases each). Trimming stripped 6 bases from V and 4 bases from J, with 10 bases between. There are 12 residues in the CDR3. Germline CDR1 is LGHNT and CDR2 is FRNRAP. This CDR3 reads CASGWGSYEQYF. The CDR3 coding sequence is TGTGCTAGTGGCTGGGGGTCTTACGAGCAGTACTTC.

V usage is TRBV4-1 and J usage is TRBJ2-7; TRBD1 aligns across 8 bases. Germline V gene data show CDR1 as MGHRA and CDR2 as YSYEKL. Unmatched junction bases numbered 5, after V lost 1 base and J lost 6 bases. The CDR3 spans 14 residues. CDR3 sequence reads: CASSQANRGSEQYF. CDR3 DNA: TGCGCCAGCAGCCAAGCAAACAGGGGGAGCGAGCAGTACTTC.

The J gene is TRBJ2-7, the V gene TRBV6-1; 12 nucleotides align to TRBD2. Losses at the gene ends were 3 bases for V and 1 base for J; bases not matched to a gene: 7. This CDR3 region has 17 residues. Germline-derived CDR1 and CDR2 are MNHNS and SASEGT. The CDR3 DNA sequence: TGTGCCAGCAGTGATCCATTCGGGACTAGCGGGTCCTACGAGCAGTACTTC. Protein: CASSDPFGTSGSYEQYF.

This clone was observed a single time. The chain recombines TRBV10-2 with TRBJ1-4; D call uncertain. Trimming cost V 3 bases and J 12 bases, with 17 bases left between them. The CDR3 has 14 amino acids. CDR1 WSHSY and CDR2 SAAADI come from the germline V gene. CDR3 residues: CASSEGPMQSELFF. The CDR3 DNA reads TGCGCCAGCAGTGAAGGGCCTATGCAGTCAGAACTGTTTTTT.

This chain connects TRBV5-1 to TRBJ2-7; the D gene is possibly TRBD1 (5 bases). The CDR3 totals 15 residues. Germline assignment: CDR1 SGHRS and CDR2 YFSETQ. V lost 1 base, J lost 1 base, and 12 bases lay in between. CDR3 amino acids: CASSLLGRESYEQYF. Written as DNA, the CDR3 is TGCGCCAGCAGCTTGTTGGGCAGGGAATCCTACGAGCAGTACTTC. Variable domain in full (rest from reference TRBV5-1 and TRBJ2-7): KAGVTQTPRYLIKTRGQQVTLSCSPISGHRSVSWYQQTPGQGLQFLFEYFSETQRNKGNFPGRFSGRQFSNSRSEMNVSTLELGDSALYLCASSLLGRESYEQYFGPGTRLTVT.

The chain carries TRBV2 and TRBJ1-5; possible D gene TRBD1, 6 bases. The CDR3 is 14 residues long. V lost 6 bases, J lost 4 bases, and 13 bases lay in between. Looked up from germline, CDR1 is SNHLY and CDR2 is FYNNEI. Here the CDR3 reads CASRIGQPNQPQHF. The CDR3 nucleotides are TGTGCCAGCAGGATTGGACAGCCTAATCAGCCCCAGCATTTT.

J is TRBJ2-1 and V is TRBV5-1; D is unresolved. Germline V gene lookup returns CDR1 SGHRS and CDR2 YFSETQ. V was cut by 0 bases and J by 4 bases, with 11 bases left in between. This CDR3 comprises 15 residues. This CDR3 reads CASSLGWVEYNEQFF. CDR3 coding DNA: TGCGCCAGCAGCTTGGGGTGGGTAGAGTACAATGAGCAGTTCTTC.

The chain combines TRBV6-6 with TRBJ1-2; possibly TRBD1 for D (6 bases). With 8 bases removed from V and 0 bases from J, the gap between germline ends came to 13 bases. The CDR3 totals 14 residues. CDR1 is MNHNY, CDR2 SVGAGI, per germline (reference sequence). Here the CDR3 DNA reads TGTGCCAGCGTTGCGACAGGAGCTAACTATGGCTACACCTTC. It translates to CASVATGANYGYTF.

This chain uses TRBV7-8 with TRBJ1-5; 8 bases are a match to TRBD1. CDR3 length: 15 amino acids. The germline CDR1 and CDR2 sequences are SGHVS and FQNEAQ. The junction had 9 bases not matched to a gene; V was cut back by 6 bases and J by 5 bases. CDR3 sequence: CASRRDRGSHQPQHF. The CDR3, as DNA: TGTGCCAGCAGAAGAGACAGGGGATCTCATCAGCCCCAGCATTTT.